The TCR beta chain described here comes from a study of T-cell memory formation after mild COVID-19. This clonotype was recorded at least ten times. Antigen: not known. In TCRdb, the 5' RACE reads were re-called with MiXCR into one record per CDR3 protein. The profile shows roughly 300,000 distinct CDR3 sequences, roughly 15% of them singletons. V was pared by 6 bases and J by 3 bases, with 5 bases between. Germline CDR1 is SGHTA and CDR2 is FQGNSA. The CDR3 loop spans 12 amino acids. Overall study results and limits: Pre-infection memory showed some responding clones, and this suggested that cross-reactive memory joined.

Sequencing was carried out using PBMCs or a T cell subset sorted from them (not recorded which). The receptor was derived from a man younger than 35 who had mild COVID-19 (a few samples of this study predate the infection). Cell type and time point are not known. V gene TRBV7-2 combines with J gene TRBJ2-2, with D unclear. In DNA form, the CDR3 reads TGTGCCAGCAGTTTGTACACCGGGGAGCTGTTTTTT. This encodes CASSLYTGELFF.